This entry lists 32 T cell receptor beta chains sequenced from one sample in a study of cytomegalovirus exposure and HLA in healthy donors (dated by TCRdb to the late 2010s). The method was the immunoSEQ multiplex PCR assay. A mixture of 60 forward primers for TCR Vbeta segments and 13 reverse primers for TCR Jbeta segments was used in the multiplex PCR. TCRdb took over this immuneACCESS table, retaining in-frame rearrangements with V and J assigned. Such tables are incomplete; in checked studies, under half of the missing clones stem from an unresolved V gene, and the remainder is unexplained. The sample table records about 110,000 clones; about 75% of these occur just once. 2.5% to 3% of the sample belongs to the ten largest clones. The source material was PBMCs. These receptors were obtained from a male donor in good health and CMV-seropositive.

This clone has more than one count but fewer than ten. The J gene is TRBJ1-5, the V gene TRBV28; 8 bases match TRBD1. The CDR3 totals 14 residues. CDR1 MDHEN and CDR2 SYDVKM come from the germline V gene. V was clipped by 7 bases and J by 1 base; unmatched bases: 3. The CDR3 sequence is CASTDRGSNQPQHF. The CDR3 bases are TGTGCCAGCACCGACAGGGGAAGCAATCAGCCCCAGCATTTT.

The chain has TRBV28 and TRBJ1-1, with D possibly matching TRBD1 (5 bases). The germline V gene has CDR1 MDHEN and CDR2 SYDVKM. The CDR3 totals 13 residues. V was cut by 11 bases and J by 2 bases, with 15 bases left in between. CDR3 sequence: CASERGPNTEAFF. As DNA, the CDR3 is TGTGCCTCCGAGCGGGGACCAAACACTGAAGCTTTCTTT. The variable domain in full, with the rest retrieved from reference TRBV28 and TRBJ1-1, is DVKVTQSSRYLVKRTGEKVFLECVQDMDHENMFWYRQDPGLGLRLIYFSYDVKMKEKGDIPEGYSVSREKKERFSLILESASTNQTSMYLCASERGPNTEAFFGQGTRLTVV.

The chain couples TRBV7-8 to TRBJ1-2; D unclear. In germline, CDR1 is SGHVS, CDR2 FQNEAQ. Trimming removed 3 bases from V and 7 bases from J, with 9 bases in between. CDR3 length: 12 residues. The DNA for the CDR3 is TGTGCCAGCAGCTTCGAAGCTTCTGGCTACACCTTC. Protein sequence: CASSFEASGYTF.

The CDR3 protein is CASSPVKWLAGGPGNTGELFF. CDR3 nucleotides: TGTGCCAGCAGCCCCGTCAAGTGGCTAGCGGGAGGGCCTGGGAACACCGGGGAGCTGTTTTTT. The chain is built from TRBV7-3 and TRBJ2-2; 12 nucleotides agree with TRBD2. Unmatched junction bases numbered 17, after V lost 5 bases and J lost 1 base. The CDR3 runs to 21 residues. Germline V gives CDR1 SGHTA, CDR2 FQGTGA.

CDR3 sequence: CASSLVLGSREFF. As DNA, the CDR3 is TGTGCCAGCAGCTTGGTCCTGGGAAGCAGGGAGTTCTTC. The chain uses TRBV5-4 and TRBJ2-1; D might be TRBD1 (5 bases). The V and J ends lost 0 bases and 14 bases respectively, with 15 bases between them. The CDR3 spans 13 residues. Looked up from germline, CDR1 is SGHNT and CDR2 is YYREEE (reference sequence).

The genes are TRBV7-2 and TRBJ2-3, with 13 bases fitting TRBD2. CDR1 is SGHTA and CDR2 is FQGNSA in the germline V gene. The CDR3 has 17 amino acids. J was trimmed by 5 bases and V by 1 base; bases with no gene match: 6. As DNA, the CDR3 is TGTGCCAGCAGCTTAGAACTAGCGGGGGGGCTAGGAGATACGCAGTATTTT. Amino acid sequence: CASSLELAGGLGDTQYF.

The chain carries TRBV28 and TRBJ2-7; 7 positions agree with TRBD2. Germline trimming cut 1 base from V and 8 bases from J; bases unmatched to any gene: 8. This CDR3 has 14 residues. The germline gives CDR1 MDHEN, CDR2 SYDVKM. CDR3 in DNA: TGTGCCAGCAGTTTATCAGCGGGAAGTATTCAGCAGTACTTC. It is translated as CASSLSAGSIQQYF.

The CDR3 bases are TGTGCCAGCAGCTTAGAAGCGAACACTGAAGCTTTCTTT. Translation gives CASSLEANTEAFF. The chain has TRBV7-6 and TRBJ1-1; D gene uncertain. The germline V gene has CDR1 SGHVS and CDR2 FNYEAQ. V was trimmed by 1 base and J by 1 base, leaving 4 bases between them. CDR3 size: 13 residues.

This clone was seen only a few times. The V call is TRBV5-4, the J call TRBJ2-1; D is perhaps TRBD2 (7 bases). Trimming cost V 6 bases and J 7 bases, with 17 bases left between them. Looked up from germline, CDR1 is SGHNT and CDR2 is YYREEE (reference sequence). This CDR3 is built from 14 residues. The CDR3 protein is CASTFRRGANEQFF. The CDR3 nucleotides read TGTGCCAGCACCTTTCGCCGGGGGGCTAATGAGCAGTTCTTC.

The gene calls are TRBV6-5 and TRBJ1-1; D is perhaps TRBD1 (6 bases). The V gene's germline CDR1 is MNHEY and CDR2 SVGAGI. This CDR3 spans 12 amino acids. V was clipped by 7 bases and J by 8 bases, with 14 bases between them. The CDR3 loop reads CASNSGGSEAFF. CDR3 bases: TGTGCCAGCAACTCGGGGGGCTCGGAAGCTTTCTTT.

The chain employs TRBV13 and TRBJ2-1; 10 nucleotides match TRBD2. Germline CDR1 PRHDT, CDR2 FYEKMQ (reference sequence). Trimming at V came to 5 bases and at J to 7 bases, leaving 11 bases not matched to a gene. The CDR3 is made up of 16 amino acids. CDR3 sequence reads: CASSDLAGVGVNEQFF. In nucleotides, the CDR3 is TGTGCCAGCAGCGACCTAGCGGGAGTGGGTGTTAATGAGCAGTTCTTC.

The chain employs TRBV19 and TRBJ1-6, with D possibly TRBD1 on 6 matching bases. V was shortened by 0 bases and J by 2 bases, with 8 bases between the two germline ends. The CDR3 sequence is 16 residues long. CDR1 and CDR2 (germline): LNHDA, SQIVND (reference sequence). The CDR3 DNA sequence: TGTGCCAGTAGTATAGAGAGGACAGCCTATAATTCACCCCTCCACTTT. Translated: CASSIERTAYNSPLHF.

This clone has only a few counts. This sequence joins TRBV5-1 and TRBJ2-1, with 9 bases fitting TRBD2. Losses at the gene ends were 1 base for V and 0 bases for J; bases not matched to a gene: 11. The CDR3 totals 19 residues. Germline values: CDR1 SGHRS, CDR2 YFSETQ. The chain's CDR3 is CASSLSSGTRVSSYNEQFF. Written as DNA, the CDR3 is TGCGCCAGCAGCTTGTCTAGCGGGACTAGGGTGAGCTCCTACAATGAGCAGTTCTTC. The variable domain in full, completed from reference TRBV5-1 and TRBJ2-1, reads KAGVTQTPRYLIKTRGQQVTLSCSPISGHRSVSWYQQTPGQGLQFLFEYFSETQRNKGNFPGRFSGRQFSNSRSEMNVSTLELGDSALYLCASSLSSGTRVSSYNEQFFGPGTRLTVL.

The CDR3 DNA reads as TGTGCCAGCAGCCCTGGCGGGACTAACACCGGGGAGCTGTTTTTT. Protein sequence: CASSPGGTNTGELFF. The V call is TRBV7-2, the J call TRBJ2-2, with TRBD2 as a possible D gene (6 bases). Germline V gives CDR1 SGHTA, CDR2 FQGNSA. Trimming removed 5 bases at V and 2 bases at J, with 12 bases between. This CDR3 region has 15 residues. The full variable domain, its missing parts supplied by reference TRBV7-2 and TRBJ2-2, is GAGVSQSPSNKVTEKGKDVELRCDPISGHTALYWYRQSLGQGLEFLIYFQGNSAPDKSGLPSDRFSAERTGGSVSTLTIQRTQQEDSAVYLCASSPGGTNTGELFFGEGSRLTVL.

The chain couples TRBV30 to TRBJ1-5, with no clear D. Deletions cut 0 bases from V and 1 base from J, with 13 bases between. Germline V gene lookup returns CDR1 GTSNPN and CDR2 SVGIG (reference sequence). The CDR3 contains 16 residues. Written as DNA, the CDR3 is TGTGCCTGGAGTGTACGCTCTGGCTGGAGCAATCAGCCCCAGCATTTT. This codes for CAWSVRSGWSNQPQHF. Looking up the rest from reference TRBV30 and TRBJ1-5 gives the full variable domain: SQTIHQWPATLVQPVGSPLSLECTVEGTSNPNLYWYRQAAGRGLQLLFYSVGIGQISSEVPQNLSASRPQDRQFILSSKKLLLSDSGFYLCAWSVRSGWSNQPQHFGDGTRLSIL.

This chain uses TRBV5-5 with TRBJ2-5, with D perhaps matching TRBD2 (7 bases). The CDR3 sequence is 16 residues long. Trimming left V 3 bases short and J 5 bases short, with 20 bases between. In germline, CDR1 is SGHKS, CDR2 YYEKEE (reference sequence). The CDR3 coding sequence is TGTGCCAGCAGCTCCGGTGGGGGGGCAGGATTGGAGACCCAGTACTTC. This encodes CASSSGGGAGLETQYF.

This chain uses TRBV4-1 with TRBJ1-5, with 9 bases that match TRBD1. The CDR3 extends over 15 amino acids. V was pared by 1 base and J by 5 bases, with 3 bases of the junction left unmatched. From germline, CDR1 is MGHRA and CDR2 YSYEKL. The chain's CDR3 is CASSQGDRAYQPQHF. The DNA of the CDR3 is TGCGCCAGCAGCCAAGGGGACAGGGCGTATCAGCCCCAGCATTTT.

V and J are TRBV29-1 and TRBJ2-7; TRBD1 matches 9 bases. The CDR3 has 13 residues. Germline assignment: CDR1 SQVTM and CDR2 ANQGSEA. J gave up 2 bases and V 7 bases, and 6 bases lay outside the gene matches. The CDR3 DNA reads TGCAGCGCTCAACGACAGGGGGCCTACGAGCAGTACTTC. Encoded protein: CSAQRQGAYEQYF.

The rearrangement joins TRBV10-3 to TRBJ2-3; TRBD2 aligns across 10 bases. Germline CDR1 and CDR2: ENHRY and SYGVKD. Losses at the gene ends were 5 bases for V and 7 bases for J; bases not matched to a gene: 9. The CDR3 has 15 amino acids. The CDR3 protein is CAISSSGGAINTQYF. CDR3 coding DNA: TGTGCCATCAGTTCAAGCGGGGGGGCGATAAATACGCAGTATTTT.

The CDR3 region has the DNA TGTGCCAGCAGTTACTCGCGAACAGGGAACACCGGGGAGCTGTTTTTT. Its protein product is CASSYSRTGNTGELFF. The chain uses TRBV6-5 and TRBJ2-2; TRBD1 might be the D (5 bases). Germline loops: CDR1 MNHEY, CDR2 SVGAGI. The CDR3 runs to 16 residues. The V end lost 0 bases, the J end lost 1 base, and 9 bases lay between the germline ends.

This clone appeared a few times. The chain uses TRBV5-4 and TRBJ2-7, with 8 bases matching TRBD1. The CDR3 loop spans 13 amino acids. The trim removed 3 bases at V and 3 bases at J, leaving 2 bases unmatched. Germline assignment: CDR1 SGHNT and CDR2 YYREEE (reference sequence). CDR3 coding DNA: TGTGCCAGCAGCTCCGACAGGGGCTACGAGCAGTACTTC. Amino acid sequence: CASSSDRGYEQYF.

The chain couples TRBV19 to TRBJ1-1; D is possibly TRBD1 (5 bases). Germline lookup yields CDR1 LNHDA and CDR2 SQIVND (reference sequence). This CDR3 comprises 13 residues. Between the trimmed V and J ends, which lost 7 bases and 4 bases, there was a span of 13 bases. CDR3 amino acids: CASIQGVGTEAFF. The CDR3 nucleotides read TGTGCCAGTATTCAGGGTGTGGGCACTGAAGCTTTCTTT.

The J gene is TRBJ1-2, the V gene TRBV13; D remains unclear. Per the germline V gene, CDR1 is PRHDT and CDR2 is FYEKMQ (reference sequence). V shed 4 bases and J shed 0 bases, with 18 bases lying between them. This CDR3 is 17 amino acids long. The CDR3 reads CASSSSPGLLANYGYTF. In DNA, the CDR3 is TGTGCCAGCAGCTCTTCCCCTGGTTTATTAGCTAACTATGGCTACACCTTC.

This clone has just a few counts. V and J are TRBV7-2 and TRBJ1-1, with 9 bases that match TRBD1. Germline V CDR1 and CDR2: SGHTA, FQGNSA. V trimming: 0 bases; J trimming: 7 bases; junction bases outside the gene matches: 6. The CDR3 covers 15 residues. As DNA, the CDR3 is TGTGCCAGCAGCTTAGCAGGGACAGGGATCGGTGAAGCTTTCTTT. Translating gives CASSLAGTGIGEAFF.

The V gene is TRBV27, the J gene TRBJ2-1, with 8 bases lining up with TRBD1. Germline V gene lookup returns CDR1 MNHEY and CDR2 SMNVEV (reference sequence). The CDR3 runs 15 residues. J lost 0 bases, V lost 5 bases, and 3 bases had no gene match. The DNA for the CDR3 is TGTGCCAGCAGTGTCAGGGGGCCCTCCTACAATGAGCAGTTCTTC. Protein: CASSVRGPSYNEQFF.

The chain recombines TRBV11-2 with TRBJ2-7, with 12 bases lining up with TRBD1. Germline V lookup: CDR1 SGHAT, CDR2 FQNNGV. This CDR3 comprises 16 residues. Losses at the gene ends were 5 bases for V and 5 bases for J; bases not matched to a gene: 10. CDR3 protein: CASSIRPGQGAHEQYF. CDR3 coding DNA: TGTGCCAGCAGCATTAGACCGGGACAGGGGGCCCACGAGCAGTACTTC.

The CDR3 DNA reads as TGTGCCAGCAGACCCGCCTCGGGGGCCGGGGAGCTGTTTTTT. This sequence encodes CASRPASGAGELFF. The chain recombines TRBV6-5 with TRBJ2-2, with a possible D match to TRBD2 (6 bases). V was pared by 6 bases and J by 6 bases, with 14 bases between. The CDR3 is made up of 14 amino acids. CDR1 and CDR2 from the germline V gene are MNHEY and SVGAGI.

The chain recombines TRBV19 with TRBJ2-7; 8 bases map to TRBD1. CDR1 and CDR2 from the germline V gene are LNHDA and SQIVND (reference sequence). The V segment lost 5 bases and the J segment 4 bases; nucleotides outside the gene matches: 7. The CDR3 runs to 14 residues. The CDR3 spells CASSPRQGLYEQYF. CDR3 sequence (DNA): TGTGCCAGTAGTCCCAGACAGGGGTTGTACGAGCAGTACTTC.

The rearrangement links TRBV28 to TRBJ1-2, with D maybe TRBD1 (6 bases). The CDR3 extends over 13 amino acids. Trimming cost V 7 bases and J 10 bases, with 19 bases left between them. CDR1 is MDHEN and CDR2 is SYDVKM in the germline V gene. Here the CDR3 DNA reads TGTGCCAGCAACCCGGGGGGGCGCGGGGTCTACACCTTC. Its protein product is CASNPGGRGVYTF.

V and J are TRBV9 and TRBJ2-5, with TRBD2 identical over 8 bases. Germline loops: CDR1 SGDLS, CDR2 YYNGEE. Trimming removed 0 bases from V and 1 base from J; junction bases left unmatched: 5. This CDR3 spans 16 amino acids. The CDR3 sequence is CASSVVGSGSQETQYF. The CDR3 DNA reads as TGTGCCAGCAGCGTAGTTGGAAGCGGGAGCCAAGAGACCCAGTACTTC.

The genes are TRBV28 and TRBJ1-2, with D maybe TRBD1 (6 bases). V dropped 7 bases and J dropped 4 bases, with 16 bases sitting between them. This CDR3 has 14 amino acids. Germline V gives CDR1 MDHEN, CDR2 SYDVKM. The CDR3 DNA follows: TGTGCCAGCACCCTATTACAGGGCTCCTATGGCTACACCTTC. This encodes CASTLLQGSYGYTF.

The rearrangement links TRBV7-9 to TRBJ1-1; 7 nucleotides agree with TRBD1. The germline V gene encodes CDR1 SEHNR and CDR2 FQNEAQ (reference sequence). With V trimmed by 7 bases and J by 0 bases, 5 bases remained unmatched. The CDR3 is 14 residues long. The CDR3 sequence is CASTQGPMNTEAFF. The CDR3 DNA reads TGTGCCAGCACACAGGGGCCCATGAACACTGAAGCTTTCTTT.